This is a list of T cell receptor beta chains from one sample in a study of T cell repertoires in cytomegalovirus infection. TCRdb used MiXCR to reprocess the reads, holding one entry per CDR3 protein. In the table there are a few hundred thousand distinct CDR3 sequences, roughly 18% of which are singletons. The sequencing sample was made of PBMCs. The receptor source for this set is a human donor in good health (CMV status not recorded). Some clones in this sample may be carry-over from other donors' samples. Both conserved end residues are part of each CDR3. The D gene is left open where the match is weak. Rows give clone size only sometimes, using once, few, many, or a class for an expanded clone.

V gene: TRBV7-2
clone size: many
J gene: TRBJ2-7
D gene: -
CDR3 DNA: TGTGCCAGCAGCTTTGCCGGACAGGACTATTACGAGCAGTACTTC
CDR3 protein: CASSFAGQDYYEQYF

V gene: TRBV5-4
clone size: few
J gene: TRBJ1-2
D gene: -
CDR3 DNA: TGTGCCAGCAGCTTGGAGGGTAGCTATGGCTACACCTTC
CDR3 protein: CASSLEGSYGYTF

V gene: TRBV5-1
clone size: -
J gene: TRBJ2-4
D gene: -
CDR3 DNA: TGCGCCAGCAGCCGGCCGGGGGAAAACATTCAGTACTTC
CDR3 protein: CASSRPGENIQYF

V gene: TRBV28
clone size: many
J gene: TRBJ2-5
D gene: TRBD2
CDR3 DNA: TGTGCCAGCAGTTGGAGAGGTAGCGGGGAAGAGACCCAGTACTTC
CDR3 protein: CASSWRGSGEETQYF

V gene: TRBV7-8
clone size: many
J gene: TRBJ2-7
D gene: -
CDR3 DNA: TGTGCCAGCAGCTTAGGGCGGGTAGGGGTCCCCTTGGAGCAGTACTTC
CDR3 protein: CASSLGRVGVPLEQYF

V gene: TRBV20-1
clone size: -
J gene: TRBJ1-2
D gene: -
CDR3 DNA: TGCAGTGCTATACGAGGGATCGATGGCTACACCTTC
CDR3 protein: CSAIRGIDGYTF

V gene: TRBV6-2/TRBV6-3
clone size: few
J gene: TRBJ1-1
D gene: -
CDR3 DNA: TGTGCCAGCAGTTCGGGGGGGCAGAACACTGAAGCTTTCTTT
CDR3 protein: CASSSGGQNTEAFF

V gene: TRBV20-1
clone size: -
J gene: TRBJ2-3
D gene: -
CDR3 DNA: TGCAGTGCTAGAATCCCCGGGACTGCCACAGATACGCAGTATTTT
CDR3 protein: CSARIPGTATDTQYF

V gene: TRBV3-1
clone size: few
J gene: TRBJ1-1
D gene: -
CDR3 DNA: TGTGCCAGCACCCGGACATGGGCGTTGAACACTGAAGCTTTCTTT
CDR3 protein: CASTRTWALNTEAFF

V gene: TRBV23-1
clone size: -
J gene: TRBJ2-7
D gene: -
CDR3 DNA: TGCGCCAGCAGTCAATCCCGCTCCGAGCAGTACTTC
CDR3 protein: CASSQSRSEQYF

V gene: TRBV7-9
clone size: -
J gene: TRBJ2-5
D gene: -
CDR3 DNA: TGTGCCAGCAGCCACCGGGACAAGGGCTTCCAAGAGACCCAGTACTTC
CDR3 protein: CASSHRDKGFQETQYF

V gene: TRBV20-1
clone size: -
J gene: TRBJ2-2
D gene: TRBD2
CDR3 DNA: TGCAGTGCTAGCGGGAGGACGACCGGGGAGCTGTTTTTT
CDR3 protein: CSASGRTTGELFF

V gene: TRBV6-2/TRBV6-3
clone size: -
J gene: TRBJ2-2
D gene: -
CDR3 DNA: TGTGCCAGCAGTGCACATAACACCGGGGAGCTGTTTTTT
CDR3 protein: CASSAHNTGELFF

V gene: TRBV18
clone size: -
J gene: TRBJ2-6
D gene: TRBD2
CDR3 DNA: TGTGCCAGCTCATCCCGGGGCCCGGGTCGACTAGCGGGGATCTCTGGGGCCAACGTCCTGACTTTC
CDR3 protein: CASSSRGPGRLAGISGANVLTF

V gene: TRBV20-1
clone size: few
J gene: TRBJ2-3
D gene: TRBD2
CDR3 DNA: TGCAGTGTCCAGACTAGCGGGAGTTCAGATACGCAGTATTTT
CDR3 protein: CSVQTSGSSDTQYF

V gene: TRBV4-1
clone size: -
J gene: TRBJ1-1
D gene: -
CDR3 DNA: TGCGCCAGCAGCCAAGAGGGATCGAACACTGAAGCTTTCTTT
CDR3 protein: CASSQEGSNTEAFF

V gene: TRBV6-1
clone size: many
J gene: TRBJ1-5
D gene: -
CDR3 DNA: TGTGCCAGCAAAGGAGGAGGTCGCAATCAGCCCCAGCATTTT
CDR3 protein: CASKGGGRNQPQHF

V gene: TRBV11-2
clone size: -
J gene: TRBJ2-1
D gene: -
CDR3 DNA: TGTGCCAGCAGCTCAGACCGCCGGGCGGGGAAGCAGTTCTTC
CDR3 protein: CASSSDRRAGKQFF

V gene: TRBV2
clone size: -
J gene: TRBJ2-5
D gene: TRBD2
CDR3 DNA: TGTGCCAGCAGTGGAGGTGGTACGGTCGCGGGGGATTTGGTTGAGACCCAGTACTTC
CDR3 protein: CASSGGGTVAGDLVETQYF

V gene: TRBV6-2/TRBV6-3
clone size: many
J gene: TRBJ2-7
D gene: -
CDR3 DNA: TGTGCCAGCAGCTCACTGGGACCCTACTACGAGCAGTACTTC
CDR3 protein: CASSSLGPYYEQYF

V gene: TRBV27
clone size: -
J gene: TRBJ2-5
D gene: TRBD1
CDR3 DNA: TGTGCCAGCAGCTACCAACAGGGGGCAACCCAAGAGACCCAGTACTTC
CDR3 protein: CASSYQQGATQETQYF

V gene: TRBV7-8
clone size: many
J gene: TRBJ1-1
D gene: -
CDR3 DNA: TGTGCCAGCAGCTTAGCGCGGTCTCCGACGGGCACTGAAGCTTTCTTT
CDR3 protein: CASSLARSPTGTEAFF

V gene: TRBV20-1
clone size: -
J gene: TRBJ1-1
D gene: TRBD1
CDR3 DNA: TGCAGGGTACCTAAGGGGGCTAGGCCTGAAGCTTTCTTT
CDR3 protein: CRVPKGARPEAFF

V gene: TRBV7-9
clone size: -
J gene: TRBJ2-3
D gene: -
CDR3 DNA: TGTGCCACCAGCTTAGTGGGGACTCAGGGTCCGTATTTT
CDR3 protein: CATSLVGTQGPYF

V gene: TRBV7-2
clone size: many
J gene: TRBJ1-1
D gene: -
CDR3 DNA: TGTGCCAGCAGCGTGGCCCGGGGGAACACTGAAGCTTTCTTT
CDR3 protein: CASSVARGNTEAFF

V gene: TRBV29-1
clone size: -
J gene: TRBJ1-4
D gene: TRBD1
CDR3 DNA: TGCAGCACGACAGGGCAGGGGAGCGAAAAACTGTTTTTT
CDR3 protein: CSTTGQGSEKLFF

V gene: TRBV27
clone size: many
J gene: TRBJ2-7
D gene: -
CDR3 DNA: TGTGCCAGCAGCCGCGAAGGGAGCTCCTACGAGCAGTACTTC
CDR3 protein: CASSREGSSYEQYF

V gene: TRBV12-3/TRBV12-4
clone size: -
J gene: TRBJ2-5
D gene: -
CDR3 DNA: TGTGCCAGCAGTTTATTAGTCAGGGAAGAGACCCAGTACTTC
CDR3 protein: CASSLLVREETQYF

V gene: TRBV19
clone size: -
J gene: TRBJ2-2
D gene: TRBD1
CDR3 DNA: TGTGCCAGTAGCCCTGACAGGGTGTCGACCGGGGAGCTGTTTTTT
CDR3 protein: CASSPDRVSTGELFF

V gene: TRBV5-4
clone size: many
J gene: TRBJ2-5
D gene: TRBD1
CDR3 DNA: TGTGCCAGCAGCCGGACAGGGGGCCACCAAGAGACCCAGTACTTC
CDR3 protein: CASSRTGGHQETQYF

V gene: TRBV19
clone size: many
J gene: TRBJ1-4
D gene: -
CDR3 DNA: TGTGCCAGTAGTATAGGCGGCTTACGTGCAACTAATGAAAAACTGTTTTTT
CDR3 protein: CASSIGGLRATNEKLFF

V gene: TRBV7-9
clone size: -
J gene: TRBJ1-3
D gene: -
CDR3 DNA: TGTGCCAGCAGCACCATTCTCTCTGGAAACACCATATATTTT
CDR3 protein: CASSTILSGNTIYF

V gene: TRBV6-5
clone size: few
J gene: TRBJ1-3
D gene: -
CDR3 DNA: TGTGCCAGCCTATCTACAGGGTCTGGAAACACCATATATTTT
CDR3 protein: CASLSTGSGNTIYF

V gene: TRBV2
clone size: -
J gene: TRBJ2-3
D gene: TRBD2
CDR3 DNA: TGTGCCACTTGGGGGCGGGGGGGCACAGATACGCAGTATTTT
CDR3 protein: CATWGRGGTDTQYF

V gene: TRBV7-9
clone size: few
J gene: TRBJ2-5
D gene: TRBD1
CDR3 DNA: TGTGCCAGCAGCTTAGAGGGGGCATTGGAGACCCAGTACTTC
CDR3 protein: CASSLEGALETQYF

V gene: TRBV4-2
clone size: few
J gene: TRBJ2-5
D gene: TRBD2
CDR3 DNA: TGTGCCAGCAGCTTCCGGTCGGCTAGCGGGGGGGAGGAGACCCAGTACTTC
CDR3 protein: CASSFRSASGGEETQYF

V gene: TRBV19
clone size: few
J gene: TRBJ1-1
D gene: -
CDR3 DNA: TGTGCCAGTAGTACCTTACGACTGGGGACCATGAACACTGAAGCTTTCTTT
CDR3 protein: CASSTLRLGTMNTEAFF

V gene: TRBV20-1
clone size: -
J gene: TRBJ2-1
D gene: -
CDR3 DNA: TGCAGTGCTAGGGGACGGCCCGAGCAGTTCTTC
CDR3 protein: CSARGRPEQFF

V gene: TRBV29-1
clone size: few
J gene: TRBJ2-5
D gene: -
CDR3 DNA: TGCAGCGTTGAGGCAGGGTGGGAGACCCAGTACTTC
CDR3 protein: CSVEAGWETQYF

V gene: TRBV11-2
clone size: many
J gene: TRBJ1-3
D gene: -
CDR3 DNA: TGTGCCAGCAGCGCTGACAGGTCCTCCTCTGGAAACACCATATATTTT
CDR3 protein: CASSADRSSSGNTIYF

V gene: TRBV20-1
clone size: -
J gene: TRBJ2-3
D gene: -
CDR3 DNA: TGCAGTGCTGTATTAATCTCGGGGACTACGCAGTATTTT
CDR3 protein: CSAVLISGTTQYF

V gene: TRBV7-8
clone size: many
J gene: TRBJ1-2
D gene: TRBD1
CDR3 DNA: TGTGCCAGCAGCTGGGACAGGGGGCGAGTCGACTATGGCTACACCTTC
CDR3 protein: CASSWDRGRVDYGYTF

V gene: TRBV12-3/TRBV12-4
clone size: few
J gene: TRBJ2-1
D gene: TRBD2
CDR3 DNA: TGTGCCAGCAGTTTTAGCGGGGGGGCGAATGAGCAGTTCTTC
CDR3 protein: CASSFSGGANEQFF

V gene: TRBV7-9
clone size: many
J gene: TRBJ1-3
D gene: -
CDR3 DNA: TGTGCCAGCAGCTTTCGGGAAAACACCATATATTTT
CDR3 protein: CASSFRENTIYF

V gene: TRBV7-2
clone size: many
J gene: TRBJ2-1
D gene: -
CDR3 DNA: TGTGCCAGCAGCTCCCTAGCGCTAAGCTCCTACAATGAGCAGTTCTTC
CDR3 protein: CASSSLALSSYNEQFF

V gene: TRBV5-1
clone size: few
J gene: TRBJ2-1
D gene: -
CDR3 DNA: TGCGCCAGCAGCTTGGCACATAGCTCCTACAATGAGCAGTTCTTC
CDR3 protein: CASSLAHSSYNEQFF

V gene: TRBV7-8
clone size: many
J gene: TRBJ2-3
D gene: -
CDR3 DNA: TGTGCCAGCAGCTTAGTTCCACAGCCCACAGATACGCAGTATTTT
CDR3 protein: CASSLVPQPTDTQYF